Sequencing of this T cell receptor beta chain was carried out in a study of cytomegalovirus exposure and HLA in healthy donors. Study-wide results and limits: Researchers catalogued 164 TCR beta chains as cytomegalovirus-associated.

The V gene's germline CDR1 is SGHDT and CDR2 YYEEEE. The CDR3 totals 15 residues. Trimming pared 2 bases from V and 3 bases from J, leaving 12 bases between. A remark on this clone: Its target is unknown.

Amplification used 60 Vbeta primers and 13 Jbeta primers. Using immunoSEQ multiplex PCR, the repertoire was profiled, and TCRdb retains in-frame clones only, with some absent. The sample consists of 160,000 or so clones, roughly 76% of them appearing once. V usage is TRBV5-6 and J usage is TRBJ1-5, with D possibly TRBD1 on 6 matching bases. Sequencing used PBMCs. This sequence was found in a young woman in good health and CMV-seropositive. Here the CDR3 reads CASSFWGTYNQPQHF. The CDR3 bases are TGTGCCAGCAGCTTTTGGGGGACATACAATCAGCCCCAGCATTTT.